The 30 T cell receptor beta chains presented below share a single source sample, sequenced in a study of OX40 agonist ivuxolimab in advanced cancers. Method: immunoSEQ multiplex PCR; TCRdb's copy keeps in-frame clones and lacks some. The sample lists 70,000 or so clones; roughly 89% were seen once. Sequences were derived from CD4+ or CD8+ T cells sorted from blood, sampled in a trial of the OX40 agonist ivuxolimab. Receptors originate from an adult with an advanced solid tumor such as melanoma, head and neck, liver or kidney cancer.

The chain uses TRBV6-5 and TRBJ1-2; tentatively, D is TRBD1 (5 bases). CDR1 is MNHEY, CDR2 SVGAGI, per germline. The CDR3 has 14 residues. Trimming shortened V by 5 bases and J by 5 bases, and 15 bases separated the two germline ends. In DNA, the CDR3 is TGTGCCAGCAGTCGCTATTGGGAGGGGTATGGCTACACCTTC. Its translation is CASSRYWEGYGYTF.

The chain links TRBV19 to TRBJ1-1; D remains ambiguous. Trimming stripped 2 bases from V and 9 bases from J, with 16 bases between. Germline-derived CDR1 and CDR2 are LNHDA and SQIVND (reference sequence). The CDR3 length is 14 residues. The CDR3 DNA reads as TGTGCCAGTAGTATATGGCAGCGTCAGTCACAAGCTTTCTTT. Its protein is CASSIWQRQSQAFF.

The chain recombines TRBV19 with TRBJ2-3; no clear D. V dropped 4 bases and J dropped 3 bases, with 17 bases sitting between them. Germline loops: CDR1 LNHDA, CDR2 SQIVND (reference sequence). The CDR3 runs 16 residues. Written as DNA, the CDR3 is TGTGCCAGTAGTACCAACCCTACCCGACGGACAGATACGCAGTATTTT. Translating gives CASSTNPTRRTDTQYF.

The rearrangement uses TRBV6-6 and TRBJ1-2; D possibly corresponds to TRBD1 (5 bases). This CDR3 has 14 residues. Trimming removed 0 bases at V and 6 bases at J, with 11 bases between. Germline loops: CDR1 MNHNY, CDR2 SVGAGI (reference sequence). Here the CDR3 reads CASSYSAGTNGYTF. The CDR3 DNA is TGTGCCAGCAGTTACTCTGCAGGGACCAATGGCTACACCTTC.

V and J are TRBV6-1 and TRBJ2-1; 8 bases fit TRBD1. V trimming: 6 bases; J trimming: 6 bases; junction bases outside the gene matches: 7. Germline-derived CDR1 and CDR2 are MNHNS and SASEGT. The CDR3 loop spans 14 amino acids. Here the CDR3 reads CASRVDRGGNEQFF. The DNA of the CDR3 is TGTGCCAGCAGGGTTGACAGGGGAGGCAATGAGCAGTTCTTC.

This sequence joins TRBV4-2 and TRBJ2-1, with 10 bases lining up with TRBD2. With V trimmed by 4 bases and J by 4 bases, 13 bases remained unmatched. Germline CDR1 and CDR2: LGHNA and YNFKEQ. The CDR3 totals 18 residues. The CDR3 region is CASSPRASGGNLYNEQFF. The CDR3 nucleotides are TGTGCCAGCAGCCCCCGGGCTAGCGGGGGTAACCTTTACAATGAGCAGTTCTTC.

This chain uses TRBV29-1 with TRBJ2-7; 7 nucleotides align to TRBD1. Trimming at V came to 5 bases and at J to 6 bases, leaving 7 bases not matched to a gene. Germline CDR1 is SQVTM and CDR2 is ANQGSEA. This CDR3 region has 12 residues. The CDR3 sequence: CSVRQGTSEQYF. CDR3 in DNA: TGCAGCGTTCGACAGGGAACTAGCGAGCAGTACTTC.

A remark on this clone: Distinct nucleotide sequences in the sample also encode this CDR3. This rearrangement joins TRBV15 to TRBJ2-3; possibly TRBD1 or TRBD2 for D (5 bases each). Germline values: CDR1 LNHNV, CDR2 YYDKDF (reference sequence). V was trimmed by 8 bases and J by 1 base, leaving 13 bases between them. The CDR3 runs 14 residues. The CDR3 protein is CATSRDGGTDTQYF. The CDR3 region has the DNA TGTGCCACCTCCCGGGACGGAGGCACAGATACGCAGTATTTT.

The rearrangement uses TRBV6-4 and TRBJ2-1; D may be TRBD2 (7 bases). The germline V gene encodes CDR1 MRHNA and CDR2 SNTAGT. Between the trimmed V and J ends, which lost 0 bases and 8 bases, there was a span of 14 bases. The CDR3 has 15 amino acids. The CDR3 is CASSDSGGGGHEQFF. CDR3 DNA sequence: TGTGCCAGCAGTGACTCGGGAGGGGGTGGCCATGAGCAGTTCTTC.

This chain connects TRBV2 to TRBJ1-5; D gene unclear. V gave up 4 bases and J gave up 0 bases, with 19 bases separating them. Looked up from germline, CDR1 is SNHLY and CDR2 is FYNNEI. This CDR3 has 18 amino acids. CDR3 bases: TGTGCCAGCAGTGTGAGGCCGAGGCTAGGTGGTAGCAATCAGCCCCAGCATTTT. It translates to CASSVRPRLGGSNQPQHF. Full variable domain (remainder filled in from reference TRBV2 and TRBJ1-5): EPEVTQTPSHQVTQMGQEVILRCVPISNHLYFYWYRQILGQKVEFLVSFYNNEISEKSEIFDDQFSVERPDGSNFTLKIRSTKLEDSAMYFCASSVRPRLGGSNQPQHFGDGTRLSIL.

This clone has just one count. The chain recombines TRBV7-9 with TRBJ2-1; tentative D call: TRBD2 (7 bases). CDR3 size: 16 residues. Germline assignment: CDR1 SEHNR and CDR2 FQNEAQ (reference sequence). Trimming cost V 5 bases and J 3 bases, with 17 bases left between them. In DNA, the CDR3 is TGTGCCAGCAGCCCGAGGGGGAGGGTAGGCTACAATGAGCAGTTCTTC. Encoded protein: CASSPRGRVGYNEQFF.

The rearrangement joins TRBV6-1 to TRBJ2-3; the D is unclear. Between the trimmed V and J ends, which lost 1 base and 2 bases, there was a span of 16 bases. The CDR3 is made up of 17 amino acids. Germline V gene data show CDR1 as MNHNS and CDR2 as SASEGT. The CDR3 is CASSEDPTRTSTDTQYF. CDR3 coding DNA: TGTGCCAGCAGTGAAGATCCTACACGGACCTCCACAGATACGCAGTATTTT.

This sequence joins TRBV6-5 and TRBJ1-2; D is perhaps TRBD1 (6 bases). The CDR3 contains 11 residues. Trimming cost V 5 bases and J 8 bases, with 9 bases left between them. Germline V CDR1 and CDR2: MNHEY, SVGAGI. CDR3: CASSLGGGYTF. For the CDR3, the DNA is TGTGCCAGCAGTCTGGGGGGCGGCTACACCTTC.

The rearrangement links TRBV5-8 to TRBJ1-2, with unresolved D. CDR3 size: 13 residues. The V end lost 1 base, the J end lost 3 bases, and 7 bases lay between the germline ends. CDR1 SGHTS and CDR2 YDEGEE come from the germline V gene. The CDR3 loop is CASSLNRDYGYTF. The DNA of the CDR3 is TGTGCCAGCAGCTTGAACCGCGACTATGGCTACACCTTC.

In this sample, this clone turned up a few times. The chain carries TRBV7-3 and TRBJ2-5, with unresolved D. V lost 5 bases, J lost 2 bases, and 9 bases lay in between. Germline-derived CDR1 and CDR2 are SGHTA and FQGTGA. The length of the CDR3 is 13 residues. The CDR3 is CASSNSQQETQYF. DNA of the CDR3: TGTGCCAGCAGCAACTCTCAGCAAGAGACCCAGTACTTC.

The CDR3 DNA sequence: TGTGCCAGCAGCTTAATGGGACCACCGGGAAAACTGTTTTTT. This sequence encodes CASSLMGPPGKLFF. The J gene is TRBJ1-4, the V gene TRBV7-2; D possibly corresponds to TRBD1 (5 bases). The V end was cut by 2 bases, the J end by 10 bases, with 14 bases between. Germline V lookup: CDR1 SGHTA, CDR2 FQGNSA. CDR3 size: 14 residues.

Comments on this clone: The germline gene is not matched at one end of the junction; a read error may be the cause. The J gene is TRBJ1-4, the V gene TRBV7-7; D uncertain. This CDR3 is built from 13 residues. Germline V gene sequence: CDR1 SSHAT, CDR2 FNYEAQ (reference sequence). The CDR3 DNA reads TGTGCTAGCAGCTTACGAGAGCATGAAAAACTGTTTTTT. Translation gives CASSLREHEKLFF.

The chain recombines TRBV30 with TRBJ2-3; perhaps TRBD1 as D (5 bases). Germline lookup yields CDR1 GTSNPN and CDR2 SVGIG (reference sequence). V lost 1 base and J lost 8, with 10 bases in between. This CDR3 is 12 amino acids long. DNA of the CDR3: TGTGCCTGGAGTGCGACAGAAGGTACGCAGTATTTT. This translates into CAWSATEGTQYF.

The V call is TRBV18, the J call TRBJ2-1; TRBD2 aligns across 9 bases. This CDR3 spans 16 amino acids. Trimming cost V 3 bases and J 14 bases; bases outside gene matches: 17. Germline CDR1 reads KGHSH; CDR2 reads LQKENI. CDR3 residues: CASSPPSRAGGPEKFF. CDR3 nucleotide sequence: TGTGCCAGCTCACCCCCGTCCCGGGCGGGAGGGCCCGAGAAGTTCTTC.

The rearrangement joins TRBV7-2 to TRBJ1-2; D gene uncertain. Germline V gene data show CDR1 as SGHTA and CDR2 as FQGNSA. V shed 5 bases and J shed 4 bases, with 14 bases lying between them. The CDR3 consists of 14 residues. CDR3 amino acids: CASSPHSVGYGYTF. The DNA for the CDR3 is TGTGCCAGCAGCCCACACTCAGTAGGCTATGGCTACACCTTC.

The V and J genes are TRBV7-7 and TRBJ2-3, with a weak D call TRBD2 (6 bases). Germline lookup yields CDR1 SSHAT and CDR2 FNYEAQ (reference sequence). Between the trimmed V and J ends, which lost 0 bases and 2 bases, there was a span of 9 bases. This CDR3 contains 15 residues. Here the CDR3 DNA reads TGTGCCAGCAGCTTAGCGGGGACTCCCACAGATACGCAGTATTTT. The encoded protein is CASSLAGTPTDTQYF.

The rearrangement uses TRBV5-1 and TRBJ1-5; D remains ambiguous. The CDR3 consists of 14 residues. V was shortened by 0 bases and J by 5 bases, with 9 bases between the two germline ends. CDR1 SGHRS and CDR2 YFSETQ come from the germline V gene. DNA of the CDR3: TGCGCCAGCAGCTTGGGGTCTGGGGATCAGCCCCAGCATTTT. As protein: CASSLGSGDQPQHF.

The CDR3, as DNA: TGTGCCAGTAGTTCGGACAGGGCTAACTATGGCTACACCTTC. It codes for CASSSDRANYGYTF. The chain is built from TRBV19 and TRBJ1-2; TRBD1 matches 8 bases. In germline, CDR1 is LNHDA, CDR2 SQIVND (reference sequence). J gave up 0 bases and V 5 bases, and 2 bases lay outside the gene matches. The CDR3 is made up of 14 amino acids.

The chain is built from TRBV25-1 and TRBJ2-5; 8 positions agree with TRBD1. This CDR3 region has 17 residues. Unmatched junction bases numbered 12, after V lost 1 base and J lost 5 bases. Germline V gene sequence: CDR1 MGHDK, CDR2 SYGVNS. This chain's CDR3 is CASSESLGQGAGETQYF. CDR3 sequence (DNA): TGTGCCAGCAGTGAATCCCTGGGGCAGGGGGCGGGGGAGACCCAGTACTTC.

The chain carries TRBV7-6 and TRBJ2-7; D is possibly TRBD1 (5 bases). The CDR3 spans 14 residues. The germline CDR1 and CDR2 sequences are SGHVS and FNYEAQ. Trimming took 5 bases from V and 6 from J, leaving 17 bases between them. DNA of the CDR3: TGTGCCAGCAGCGCAAAAAGTCAGGGTAGCGAGCAGTACTTC. It specifies CASSAKSQGSEQYF.

This chain uses TRBV28 with TRBJ2-5; the match to TRBD1 covers 8 bases. The CDR3 consists of 14 residues. CDR1 MDHEN and CDR2 SYDVKM come from the germline V gene. V trimming: 0 bases; J trimming: 5 bases; junction bases outside the gene matches: 2. For the CDR3, the DNA is TGTGCCAGCAGTTTATGGCAGGGGGCGGAGACCCAGTACTTC. Protein: CASSLWQGAETQYF.

This chain uses TRBV5-8 with TRBJ1-2; TRBD1 might be the D (6 bases). The length of the CDR3 is 13 residues. The ends were cut back, 4 bases at V and 8 bases at J, with 15 bases in the middle. Germline loops: CDR1 SGHTS, CDR2 YDEGEE. CDR3 loop: CASSAWGLEGYTF. DNA for the CDR3: TGTGCCAGCAGCGCGTGGGGGCTGGAGGGCTACACCTTC.

The chain couples TRBV19 to TRBJ1-5; 9 bases are a match to TRBD1. The CDR3 has 16 residues. Germline CDR1 is LNHDA and CDR2 is SQIVND (reference sequence). J gave up 3 bases and V 7 bases, and 10 bases lay outside the gene matches. DNA for the CDR3: TGTGCCAGTATGAGGGGACAGGGCCTATACAATCAGCCCCAGCATTTT. Encoded protein: CASMRGQGLYNQPQHF. Supplemented by reference TRBV19 and TRBJ1-5, the full variable domain reads DGGITQSPKYLFRKEGQNVTLSCEQNLNHDAMYWYRQDPGQGLRLIYYSQIVNDFQKGDIAEGYSVSREKKESFPLTVTSAQKNPTAFYLCASMRGQGLYNQPQHFGDGTRLSIL.

CDR3 coding DNA: TGTGCCAGCAGCTTAAACGGGGATAAAGAGACCCAGTACTTC. Protein sequence: CASSLNGDKETQYF. The chain joins TRBV7-3 to TRBJ2-5, with D perhaps TRBD2 (5 bases). V was shortened by 1 base and J by 3 bases, with 9 bases between the two germline ends. CDR1 is SGHTA and CDR2 is FQGTGA in the germline V gene. The CDR3 is 14 residues long.

The chain joins TRBV30 to TRBJ2-7; unclear D gene. V was pared by 0 bases and J by 4 bases, with 16 bases between. The CDR3 runs 15 residues. Germline V gene lookup returns CDR1 GTSNPN and CDR2 SVGIG (reference sequence). CDR3 sequence (DNA): TGTGCCTGGAGTGTTGGCGCCAGCAGTACTTACGAGCAGTACTTC. As protein: CAWSVGASSTYEQYF. Together with reference TRBV30 and TRBJ2-7, the CDR3 gives the full variable domain: SQTIHQWPATLVQPVGSPLSLECTVEGTSNPNLYWYRQAAGRGLQLLFYSVGIGQISSEVPQNLSASRPQDRQFILSSKKLLLSDSGFYLCAWSVGASSTYEQYFGPGTRLTVT.